The clone carrying this T cell receptor (beta chain) has a count of ten or more. The target antigen is unknown. Individual cDNA molecules each carried unique molecular identifiers attached by the library. Original analysis: Per sample, the median was roughly 96,000 TCRs, with values from 23,224 to 690,600. Using its own MiXCR run on the RACE reads, TCRdb lists one record per CDR3 protein. The V and J calls and clone size are TCRdb's, not the authors'. Among 28,000 or so distinct CDR3 sequences listed, about 7.2% were seen once. These data come from a study of human T cells and chemical hapten exposure. Overall study results and limits: No change in TCRs above 1 in 1000 frequency was produced by DPC sensitization.

V was shortened by 3 bases and J by 1 base, with 12 bases between the two germline ends. Per the germline V gene, CDR1 is SNHLY and CDR2 is FYNNEI. CDR3 size: 15 residues. The time point: healthy volunteer bleed at 2 weeks. Unfractionated whole blood was the source from which total RNA was extracted. The TCR originated in a human donor in good health. Some clones in this sample may be carry-over from other donors' samples. This chain uses TRBV2 with TRBJ1-2; D uncertain. Sequenced: whole blood. CDR3: CASSDSEAFNYGYTF. For the CDR3, the DNA is TGTGCCAGCAGTGATTCTGAGGCCTTTAACTATGGCTACACCTTC.